This T cell receptor (beta chain) was captured in a study of prognosis after radiotherapy for stage I lung cancer. Study-wide background: No patient received concurrent therapy with stereotactic body radiotherapy.

Notes on the study in general: Differential TRBV and TRBJ gene usage was reported between patients with metastases and patients without them.

The V gene lost 2 bases and the J gene lost 0 bases, with 13 bases spanning the gap. The CDR3 extends over 16 amino acids. Germline V gene sequence: CDR1 SNHLY, CDR2 FYNNEI. From genomic DNA, two-round multiplex PCR was used to amplify TCR beta CDR3. Gene-specific TRBV and TRBJ primers were used in PCR round one. TCRdb called the multiplex PCR reads again in MiXCR, with one record for every CDR3 protein. Among about 15,000 distinct CDR3 sequences listed, about a quarter were seen once. On CT and PET/CT, all patients were node-negative, and none had prior chemotherapy, radiotherapy or other malignancies. This clonotype is classed as medium-sized (0.01 to 0.1%). Its antigen is not known.

The sequenced sample was PBMCs, obtained before or after stereotactic body radiation therapy (not recorded which). The chain couples TRBV2 to TRBJ1-1; D is unclear. The clonotype was recovered from a donor aged 50 or older with non-small cell lung cancer. The CDR3: CASSEIGMLMNTEAFF. Written as DNA, the CDR3 is TGTGCCAGCAGTGAAATAGGTATGCTGATGAACACTGAAGCTTTCTTT.